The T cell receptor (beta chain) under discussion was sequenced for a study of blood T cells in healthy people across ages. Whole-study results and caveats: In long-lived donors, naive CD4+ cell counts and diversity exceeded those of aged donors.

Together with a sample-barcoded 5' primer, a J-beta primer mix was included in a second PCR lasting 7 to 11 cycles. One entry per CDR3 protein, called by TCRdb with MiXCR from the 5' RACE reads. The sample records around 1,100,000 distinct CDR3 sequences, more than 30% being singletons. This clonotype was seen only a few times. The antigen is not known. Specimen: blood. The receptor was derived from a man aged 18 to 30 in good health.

The CDR3 here is CSVRESSYNSPLHF. In nucleotides, the CDR3 is TGCAGCGTGAGGGAGAGCTCCTATAATTCACCCCTCCACTTT. V and J are TRBV29-1 and TRBJ1-6; no clear D. Germline V CDR1 and CDR2: SQVTM, ANQGSEA. Trimming stripped 6 bases from V and 0 bases from J, with 9 bases between. CDR3 length: 14 residues.